This paragraph reports one T cell receptor beta chain. At one of its ends the junction is not consistent with the germline gene, which may arise from a read error. Germline CDR1 LGHNA, CDR2 YSLEER. The CDR3 contains 15 residues. These data are taken from a study of tumor and adjacent non-tumor tissue in lung cancer. The library came from three nested PCR rounds adapted from ARM-PCR protocols. MiXCR, run by TCRdb on the multiplex PCR reads, gives a single entry per CDR3 protein. The sample includes 120,000 or so distinct CDR3 sequences, approximately 84% seen only once; the top ten take 22%. This sample's RNA came from whole unsorted tissue.

The receptor was isolated from a man between 65 and 79 years old with non-small cell lung cancer. The chain is built from TRBV4-3 and TRBJ2-3; the D call may be TRBD1 or TRBD2 (5 bases each). Sequences were obtained from lung tumor tissue. CDR3 bases: TGCCCCAGCAGCTCTAGCCTCGGGACGGCAGAAACGCAGTATTTT. It is translated as CPSSSSLGTAETQYF.